This T cell receptor (beta chain) came from a study of T cell responses to AZD1222 COVID-19 vaccine. Findings of the study overall: No day 14 peak samples; only post-peak repertoires were characterized.

Concerning this clone itself: What it binds is unknown.

The repertoire was sequenced with immunoSEQ multiplex PCR; TCRdb's copy has only in-frame clones and lacks some. The sample consists of 90,000 to 120,000 clones, roughly 87% of them appearing once. Trimming removed 6 bases from V and 10 bases from J; junction bases left unmatched: 13. The CDR3 totals 16 residues. The V gene's germline CDR1 is SGHVS and CDR2 FQNEAQ. Sample: peripheral blood, taken 28 days after the second AZD1222 dose. This receptor was obtained from an adult who received the AZD1222 COVID-19 vaccine. V gene TRBV7-8 combines with J gene TRBJ1-6, with TRBD1 identical over 9 bases. CDR3 coding DNA: TGTGCCAGCAGGGGACTCCGGGACAGGGTAGGATCACCCCTCCACTTT. This codes for CASRGLRDRVGSPLHF.